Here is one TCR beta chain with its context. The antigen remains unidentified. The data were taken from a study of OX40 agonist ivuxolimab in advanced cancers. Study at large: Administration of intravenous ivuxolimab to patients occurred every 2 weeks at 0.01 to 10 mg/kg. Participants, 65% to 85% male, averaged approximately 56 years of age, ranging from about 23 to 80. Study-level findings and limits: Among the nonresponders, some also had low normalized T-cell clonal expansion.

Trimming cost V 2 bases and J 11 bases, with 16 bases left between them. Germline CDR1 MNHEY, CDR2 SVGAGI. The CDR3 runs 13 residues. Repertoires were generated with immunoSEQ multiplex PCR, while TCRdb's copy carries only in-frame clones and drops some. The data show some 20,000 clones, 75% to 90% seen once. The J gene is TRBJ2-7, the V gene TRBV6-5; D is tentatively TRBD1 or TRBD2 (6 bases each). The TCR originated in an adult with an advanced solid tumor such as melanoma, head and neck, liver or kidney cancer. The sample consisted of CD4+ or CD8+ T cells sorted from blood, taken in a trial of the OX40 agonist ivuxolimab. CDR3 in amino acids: CASSYAAGGSKYF. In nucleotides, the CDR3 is TGTGCCAGCAGTTACGCAGCCGGGGGCTCGAAGTACTTC.